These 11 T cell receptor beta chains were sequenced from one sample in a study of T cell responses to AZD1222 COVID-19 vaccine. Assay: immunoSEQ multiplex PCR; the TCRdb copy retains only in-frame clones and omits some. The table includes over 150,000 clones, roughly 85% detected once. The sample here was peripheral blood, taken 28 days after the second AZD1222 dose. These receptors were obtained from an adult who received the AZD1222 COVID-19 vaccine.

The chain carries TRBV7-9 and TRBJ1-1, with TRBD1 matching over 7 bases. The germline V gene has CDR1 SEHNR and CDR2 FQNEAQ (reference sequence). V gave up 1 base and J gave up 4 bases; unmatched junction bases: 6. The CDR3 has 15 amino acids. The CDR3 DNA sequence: TGTGCCAGCAGCTTAGGAGGGGGCGATGGCACTGAAGCTTTCTTT. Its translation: CASSLGGGDGTEAFF.

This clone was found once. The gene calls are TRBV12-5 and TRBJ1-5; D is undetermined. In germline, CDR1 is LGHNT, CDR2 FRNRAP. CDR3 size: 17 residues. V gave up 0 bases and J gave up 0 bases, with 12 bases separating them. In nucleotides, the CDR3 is TGTGCTAGTGGTTTGGTTCTCGGTCTCTATAGCAATCAGCCCCAGCATTTT. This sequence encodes CASGLVLGLYSNQPQHF. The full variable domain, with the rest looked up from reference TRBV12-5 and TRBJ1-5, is DARVTQTPRHKVTEMGQEVTMRCQPILGHNTVFWYRQTMMQGLELLAYFRNRAPLDDSGMPKDRFSAEMPDATLATLKIQPSEPRDSAVYFCASGLVLGLYSNQPQHFGDGTRLSIL.

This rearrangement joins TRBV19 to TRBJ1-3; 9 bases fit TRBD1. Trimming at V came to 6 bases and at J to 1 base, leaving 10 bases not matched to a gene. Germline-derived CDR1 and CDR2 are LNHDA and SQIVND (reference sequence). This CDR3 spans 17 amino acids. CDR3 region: CASRKPGQGGSGNTIYF. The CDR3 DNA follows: TGTGCCAGTAGGAAACCGGGACAGGGAGGATCTGGAAACACCATATATTTT.

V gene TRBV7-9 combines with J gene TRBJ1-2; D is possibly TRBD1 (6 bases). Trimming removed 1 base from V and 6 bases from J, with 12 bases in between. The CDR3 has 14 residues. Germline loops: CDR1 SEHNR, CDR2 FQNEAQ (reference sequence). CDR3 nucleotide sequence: TGTGCCAGCAGCTTAGTTGGGGCAGGGGATGGCTACACCTTC. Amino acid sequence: CASSLVGAGDGYTF.

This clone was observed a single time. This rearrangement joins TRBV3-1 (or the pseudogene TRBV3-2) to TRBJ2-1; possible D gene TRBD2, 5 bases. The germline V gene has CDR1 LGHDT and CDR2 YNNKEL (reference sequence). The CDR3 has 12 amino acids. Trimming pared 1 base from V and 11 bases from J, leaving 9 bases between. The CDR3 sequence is CASSQVKTKQFF. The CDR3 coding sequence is TGTGCCAGCAGCCAAGTGAAGACTAAGCAGTTCTTC.

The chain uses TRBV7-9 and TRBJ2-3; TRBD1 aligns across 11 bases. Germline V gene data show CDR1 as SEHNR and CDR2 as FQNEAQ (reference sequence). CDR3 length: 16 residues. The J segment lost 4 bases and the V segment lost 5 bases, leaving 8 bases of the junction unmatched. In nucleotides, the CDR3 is TGTGCCAGCAGCCGAGCTGGGACAGGGGGAGCAGATACGCAGTATTTT. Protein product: CASSRAGTGGADTQYF.

This chain's CDR3 is CAGSWPSSTGELFF. Here the CDR3 DNA reads TGTGCCGGCTCCTGGCCGTCGAGCACCGGGGAGCTGTTTTTT. The chain uses TRBV7-9 and TRBJ2-2, with D hard to call. V lost 11 bases to trimming and J lost 4 bases, with 17 bases between them. CDR3 size: 14 residues. Germline V CDR1 and CDR2: SEHNR, FQNEAQ (reference sequence).

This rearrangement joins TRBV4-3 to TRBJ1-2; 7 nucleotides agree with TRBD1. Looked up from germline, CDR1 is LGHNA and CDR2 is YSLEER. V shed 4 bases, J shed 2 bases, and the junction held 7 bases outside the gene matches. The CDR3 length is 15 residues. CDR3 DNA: TGCGCCAGCAGCCCACAGACGGGACAGAACTATGGCTACACCTTC. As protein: CASSPQTGQNYGYTF.

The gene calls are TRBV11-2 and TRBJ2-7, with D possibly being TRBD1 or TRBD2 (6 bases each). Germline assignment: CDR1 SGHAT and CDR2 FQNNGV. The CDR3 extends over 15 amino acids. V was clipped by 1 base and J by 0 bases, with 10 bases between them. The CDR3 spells CASSLGGASSYEQYF. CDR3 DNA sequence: TGTGCCAGCAGCTTAGGGGGGGCGAGCTCCTACGAGCAGTACTTC.

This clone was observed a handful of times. CDR3: CASSQSPGTPYSNQPQHF. The CDR3 nucleotides are TGCGCCAGCAGTCAATCCCCGGGGACCCCATATAGCAATCAGCCCCAGCATTTT. The rearrangement joins TRBV23-1 to TRBJ1-5; tentatively, D is TRBD1 (5 bases). TRBV23-1 is filed as an ORF, its function uncertain. The CDR3 consists of 18 residues. The V end was cut by 0 bases, the J end by 0 bases, with 15 bases between.

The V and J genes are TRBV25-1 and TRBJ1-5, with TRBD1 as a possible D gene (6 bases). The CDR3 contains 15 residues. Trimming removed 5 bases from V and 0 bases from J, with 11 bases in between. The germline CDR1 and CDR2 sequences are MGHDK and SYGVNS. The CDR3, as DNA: TGTGCCAGCAGTCCAAGGGGGGTTAGCAATCAGCCCCAGCATTTT. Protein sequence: CASSPRGVSNQPQHF.